This paragraph reports one TCR beta chain. The antigen is unknown. These data are taken from a study of shared clonotypes between healthy human individuals. From CD4+ cells came CD45RA+ naive and CD45RA-negative memory subsets. At a deep level, the assay was run. Sequencing was performed with immunoSEQ multiplex PCR; in TCRdb, only in-frame clones are kept and a portion is missing. Of millions of clones listed, 85% to 95% are singletons. General study points: Compared with memory subsets, naive subsets generally had larger estimated richness. There were few donors, and this limited the genetic and exposure-history diversity represented.

The sequence was obtained from a young man in good health. Sequencing was performed on naive CD4+ T cells sorted from blood. Stated subset: CD45RA+ positively selected.

The CDR3 sequence is CASSLRQGPGEQYF. The CDR3 bases are TGCGCCAGCAGCTTGAGGCAGGGACCCGGGGAGCAGTACTTC. The rearrangement uses TRBV5-1 and TRBJ2-7, with D possibly being TRBD1 or TRBD2 (5 bases each). Germline V gene data show CDR1 as SGHRS and CDR2 as YFSETQ. This CDR3 contains 14 residues. Trimming took off 1 base at V and 7 bases at J, with 15 bases between the two ends.